Each of the 5 T cell receptor beta chains below was sequenced from the same sample in a study of chemoradiotherapy in HPV16-positive cancers. Assay: immunoSEQ multiplex PCR; the TCRdb copy retains only in-frame clones and omits some. Of some 17,000 clones listed, roughly nine tenths are singletons. This specimen was blood, taken from a patient who underwent chemoradiotherapy. These TCRs come from a human donor with HPV-associated anogenital cancer.

J is TRBJ2-3 and V is TRBV19, with 10 bases that match TRBD1. Trimming at V came to 8 bases and at J to 7 bases, leaving 9 bases not matched to a gene. The CDR3 extends over 14 amino acids. CDR1 is LNHDA, CDR2 SQIVND, per germline (reference sequence). The CDR3 sequence is CASSGGQGTNTQYF. In DNA form, the CDR3 reads TGTGCCAGTTCAGGGGGACAGGGGACAAATACGCAGTATTTT. Complete variable domain (other parts from reference TRBV19 and TRBJ2-3): DGGITQSPKYLFRKEGQNVTLSCEQNLNHDAMYWYRQDPGQGLRLIYYSQIVNDFQKGDIAEGYSVSREKKESFPLTVTSAQKNPTAFYLCASSGGQGTNTQYFGPGTRLTVL.

A few counts support this clone. The chain is built from TRBV11-2 and TRBJ1-1, with 7 bases aligning to TRBD1. This CDR3 has 16 amino acids. After removal of 5 bases from V and 0 bases from J, the junction contained 9 bases not matched to a gene. The V gene's germline CDR1 is SGHAT and CDR2 FQNNGV. The CDR3 protein is CASSRYQTGLNTEAFF. The CDR3 nucleotides are TGTGCCAGCAGCAGATACCAGACAGGGTTGAACACTGAAGCTTTCTTT.

The J gene is TRBJ1-1, the V gene TRBV6-1; D is ambiguous. Germline V gene data show CDR1 as MNHNS and CDR2 as SASEGT. The CDR3 is made up of 11 amino acids. The ends were cut back, 8 bases at V and 1 base at J, with 5 bases in the middle. CDR3 in DNA: TGTGCCAGCTTCTGGAACACTGAAGCTTTCTTT. Its translation: CASFWNTEAFF.

This chain links TRBV11-3 with TRBJ1-1, with unresolved D. The CDR3 runs 13 residues. The V and J ends lost 5 bases and 2 bases respectively, with 9 bases between them. Per the germline V gene, CDR1 is SGHNT and CDR2 is YENEEA. The CDR3 nucleotides read TGTGCCAGCAGCGTCGGGCCAAACACTGAAGCTTTCTTT. Protein product: CASSVGPNTEAFF. The variable domain in full, with the rest retrieved from reference TRBV11-3 and TRBJ1-1, is EAGVVQSPRYKIIEKKQPVAFWCNPISGHNTLYWYLQNLGQGPELLIRYENEEAVDDSQLPKDRFSAERLKGVDSTLKIQPAELGDSAVYLCASSVGPNTEAFFGQGTRLTVV.

The V call is TRBV7-2, the J call TRBJ1-4; 9 nucleotides align to TRBD1. This CDR3 comprises 15 residues. From germline, CDR1 is SGHTA and CDR2 FQGNSA. Losses at the gene ends were 0 bases for V and 11 bases for J; bases not matched to a gene: 7. This CDR3 reads CASSLATGGIGKLFF. For the CDR3, the DNA is TGTGCCAGCAGCTTAGCGACAGGGGGGATAGGGAAACTGTTTTTT. The variable domain in full, with the rest retrieved from reference TRBV7-2 and TRBJ1-4, is GAGVSQSPSNKVTEKGKDVELRCDPISGHTALYWYRQSLGQGLEFLIYFQGNSAPDKSGLPSDRFSAERTGGSVSTLTIQRTQQEDSAVYLCASSLATGGIGKLFFGSGTQLSVL.